This T cell receptor beta chain comes out of a study of blood T cell repertoires in COVID-19. The overall study: Sites across the United States, Italy and Spain contributed samples from acute and convalescent COVID-19.

The data were produced by immunoSEQ multiplex PCR, yet TCRdb's version contains in-frame clones alone and is incomplete. The table has under 85,000 clones, more than 75% seen once. The CDR3 is 12 amino acids. The V end lost 2 bases, the J end lost 9 bases, and 8 bases lay between the germline ends. In germline, CDR1 is KGHSH, CDR2 LQKENI. This clone was found once. The chain has TRBV18 and TRBJ2-4, with D possibly TRBD2 on 5 matching bases. The sample was peripheral blood. The TCR was taken from a man aged 40-49 years with COVID-19, enrolled during active disease. The CDR3 spells CASSPDEGIQYF. As DNA, the CDR3 is TGTGCCAGCTCACCAGATGAGGGCATTCAGTACTTC.